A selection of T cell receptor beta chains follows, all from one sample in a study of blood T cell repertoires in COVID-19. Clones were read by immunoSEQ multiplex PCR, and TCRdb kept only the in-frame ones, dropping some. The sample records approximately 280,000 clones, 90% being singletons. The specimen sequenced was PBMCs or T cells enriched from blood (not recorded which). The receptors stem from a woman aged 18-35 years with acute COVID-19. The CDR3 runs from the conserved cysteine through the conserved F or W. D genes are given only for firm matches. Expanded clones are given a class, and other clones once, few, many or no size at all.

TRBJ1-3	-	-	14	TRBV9	CASSAGQSVDTIYF	TGTGCCAGCAGCGCTGGACAGTCGGTGGACACCATATATTTT
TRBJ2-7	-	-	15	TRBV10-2	CASTPSKRSSYEQYF	TGCGCCAGCACCCCCTCCAAGCGGAGCTCCTACGAGCAGTACTTC
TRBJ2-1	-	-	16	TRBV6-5	CASSYLRLPSANEQFF	TGTGCCAGCAGTTACCTCCGGCTACCCAGCGCCAATGAGCAGTTCTTC
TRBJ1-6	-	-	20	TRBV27	CASSLRAGPRLYLSGSPLHF	TGTGCCAGCAGTTTACGCGCGGGTCCGAGGTTGTATCTTTCCGGTTCACCCCTCCACTTT
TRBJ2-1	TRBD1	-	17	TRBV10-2	CASSEVPSRQGRYEQFF	TGCGCCAGCAGTGAAGTTCCCTCCCGACAGGGACGGTATGAGCAGTTCTTC
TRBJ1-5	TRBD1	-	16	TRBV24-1	CATSESGRGQVQPQHF	TGTGCCACCAGTGAATCGGGCAGGGGGCAAGTCCAGCCCCAGCATTTT
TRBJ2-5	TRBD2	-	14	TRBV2	CASGVAGGSETQYF	TGTGCCAGCGGAGTAGCGGGAGGTAGCGAGACCCAGTACTTC
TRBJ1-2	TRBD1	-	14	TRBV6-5	CASSWTGANYGYTF	TGTGCCAGCAGCTGGACAGGGGCTAACTATGGCTACACCTTC
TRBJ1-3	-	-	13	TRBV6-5	CASRQGSAGAIYF	TGTGCCAGCAGACAGGGCTCTGCCGGGGCCATATATTTT
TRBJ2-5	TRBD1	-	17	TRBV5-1	CASSWGKGTGHGETQYF	TGCGCCAGCAGCTGGGGTAAGGGGACAGGGCACGGCGAGACCCAGTACTTC
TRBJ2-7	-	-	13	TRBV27	CASSPQGSGEQYF	TGTGCCAGCAGTCCTCAGGGGTCGGGTGAGCAGTACTTC
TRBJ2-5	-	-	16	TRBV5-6	CASSLTRKRGRETQYF	TGTGCCAGCAGCTTGACACGTAAAAGAGGAAGGGAGACCCAGTACTTC
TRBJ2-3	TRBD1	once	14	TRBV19	CASRQGRATDTQYF	TGTGCCAGCCGACAGGGCCGGGCCACAGATACGCAGTATTTT
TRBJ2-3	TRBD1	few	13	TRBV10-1	CASRDRETDTQYF	TGCGCCAGCAGGGACAGGGAGACAGATACGCAGTATTTT
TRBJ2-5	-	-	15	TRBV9	CASSDVTGTYETQYF	TGTGCCAGCAGCGATGTTACAGGGACCTACGAGACCCAGTACTTC
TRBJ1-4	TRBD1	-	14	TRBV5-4	CASRKDRGNEKLFF	TGTGCCAGCAGAAAGGACAGGGGGAATGAAAAACTGTTTTTT
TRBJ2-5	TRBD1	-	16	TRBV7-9	CASSLGTGGFRETQYF	TGTGCCAGCAGCTTGGGGACAGGGGGATTTAGAGAGACCCAGTACTTC
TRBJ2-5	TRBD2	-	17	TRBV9	CASSEGLAGGLQETQYF	TGTGCCAGCAGTGAGGGACTAGCGGGAGGTTTACAAGAGACCCAGTACTTC
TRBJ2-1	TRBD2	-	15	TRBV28	CASSSGRSLYNEQFF	TGTGCCAGCAGCAGCGGGAGAAGCCTCTACAATGAGCAGTTCTTC
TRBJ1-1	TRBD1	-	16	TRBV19	CASSILPGQGITEAFF	TGTGCCAGTAGTATCCTTCCTGGACAGGGAATAACTGAAGCTTTCTTT
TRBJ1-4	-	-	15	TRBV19	CASSILRGSNEKLFF	TGTGCCAGTAGTATTCTTCGAGGGTCTAATGAAAAACTGTTTTTT
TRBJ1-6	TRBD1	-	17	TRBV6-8	CASILTLDRENNSPLHF	TGTGCCAGCATCCTGACACTAGACAGGGAGAATAATTCACCCCTCCACTTT
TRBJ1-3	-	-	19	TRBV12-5	CASGLAPIGGGRLGNTIYF	TGTGCTAGTGGTTTGGCCCCCATTGGCGGCGGAAGACTAGGAAACACCATATATTTT
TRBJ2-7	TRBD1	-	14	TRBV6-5	CASSSGGGPYEQYF	TGTGCCAGCAGTTCAGGGGGCGGACCTTACGAGCAGTACTTC
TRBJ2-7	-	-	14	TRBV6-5	CASKLGRDTVEQYF	TGTGCCAGCAAATTAGGGAGGGACACCGTGGAGCAGTACTTC
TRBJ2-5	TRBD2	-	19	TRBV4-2	CASSQAHHYGGVGKETQYF	TGTGCCAGCAGCCAAGCTCATCACTATGGGGGGGTGGGCAAAGAGACCCAGTACTTC
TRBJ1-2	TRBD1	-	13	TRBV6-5	CASRQGQVYGYTF	TGTGCCAGCAGACAGGGACAGGTCTATGGCTACACCTTC
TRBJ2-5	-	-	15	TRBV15	CATSRDNSGQETQYF	TGTGCCACCAGCAGAGATAATTCCGGCCAAGAGACCCAGTACTTC
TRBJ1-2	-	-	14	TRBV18	CASSPATGAYGYTF	TGTGCCAGCTCACCTGCGACAGGAGCGTATGGCTACACCTTC
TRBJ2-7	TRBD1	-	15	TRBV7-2	CASSLNSGGSGEQYF	TGTGCCAGCAGCTTAAATTCAGGGGGATCGGGGGAGCAGTACTTC
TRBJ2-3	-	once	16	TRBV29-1	CSVGVAALDDTDTQYF	TGCAGCGTTGGTGTGGCTGCCCTTGATGACACAGATACGCAGTATTTT
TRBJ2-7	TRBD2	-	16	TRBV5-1	CASSPYGTSGSYEQYF	TGCGCCAGCAGCCCGTACGGGACTAGCGGCTCCTACGAGCAGTACTTC
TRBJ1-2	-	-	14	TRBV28	CASSSAGSNYGYTF	TGTGCCAGCAGTTCCGCGGGGAGTAACTATGGCTACACCTTC
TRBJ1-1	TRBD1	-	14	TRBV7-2	CASSVYTGGTEAFF	TGTGCCAGCAGCGTATATACAGGGGGCACTGAAGCTTTCTTT
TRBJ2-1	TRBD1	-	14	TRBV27	CASRPGQGHNEQFF	TGTGCCAGTAGACCGGGACAGGGGCACAATGAGCAGTTCTTC
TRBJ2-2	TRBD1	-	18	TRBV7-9	CASKGHFSAGGSTGELFF	TGTGCCAGCAAGGGGCATTTCTCAGCAGGGGGTTCCACCGGGGAGCTGTTTTTT
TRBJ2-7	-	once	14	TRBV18	CASSPRSAGAEQYF	TGTGCCAGCTCACCGAGGAGTGCCGGCGCCGAGCAGTACTTC
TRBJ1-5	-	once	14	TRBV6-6	CASSPVGSNQPQHF	TGTGCCAGCAGCCCCGTTGGCAGCAATCAGCCCCAGCATTTT
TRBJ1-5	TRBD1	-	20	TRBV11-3	CASSSNPKNGTDYSNQPQHF	TGTGCCAGCAGCTCGAACCCGAAAAACGGGACAGATTATAGCAATCAGCCCCAGCATTTT
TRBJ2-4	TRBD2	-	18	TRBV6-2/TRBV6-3	CASSSIAGGVKAKNIQYF	TGTGCCAGCAGTTCAATAGCGGGAGGGGTAAAAGCCAAAAACATTCAGTACTTC
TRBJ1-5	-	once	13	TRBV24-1	CATICYSNQPQHF	TGTGCCACCATTTGTTATAGCAATCAGCCCCAGCATTTT
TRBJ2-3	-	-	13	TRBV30	CAWSGGGTDTQYF	TGTGCCTGGAGTGGCGGTGGGACAGATACGCAGTATTTT
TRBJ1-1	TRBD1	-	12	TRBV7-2	CASGGQITEAFF	TGTGCCAGCGGGGGACAGATCACTGAAGCTTTCTTT
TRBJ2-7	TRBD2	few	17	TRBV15	CATSQGQGLAGVYEQYF	TGTGCCACCAGTCAGGGGCAAGGACTAGCGGGAGTCTACGAGCAGTACTTC
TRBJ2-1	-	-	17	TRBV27	CASFNWGHGTIINEQFF	TGTGCCAGCTTTAATTGGGGGCACGGGACTATAATCAATGAGCAGTTCTTC
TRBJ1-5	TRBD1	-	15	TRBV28	CASSSSGTGAQPQHF	TGTGCCAGCAGTTCGTCCGGGACAGGGGCCCAGCCCCAGCATTTT
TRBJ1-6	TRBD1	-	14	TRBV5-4	CASRKRDSNSPLHF	TGTGCCAGCAGGAAAAGGGACAGTAATTCACCCCTCCACTTT
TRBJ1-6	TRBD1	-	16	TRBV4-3	CASSQDHPGQGSPLHF	TGCGCCAGCAGCCAAGATCACCCGGGACAGGGCTCACCCCTCCACTTT
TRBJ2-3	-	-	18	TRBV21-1	CASSKDRTSKSSTDTQYF	TGTGCCAGCAGCAAAGACCGGACTAGCAAATCTAGCACAGATACGCAGTATTTT
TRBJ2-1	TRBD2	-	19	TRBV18	CASSSLLAGGSSSYNEQFF	TGTGCCAGCTCATCATTACTAGCGGGAGGTTCCAGCTCCTACAATGAGCAGTTCTTC
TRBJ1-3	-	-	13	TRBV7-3	CASSLMQGDTIYF	TGTGCCAGCAGCTTAATGCAGGGTGACACCATATATTTT
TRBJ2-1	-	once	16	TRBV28	CATHVPYKRSYNEQFF	TGTGCCACCCATGTACCGTACAAACGCTCCTACAATGAGCAGTTCTTC